This passage covers 26 T cell receptor beta chains from one sample sequenced in a study of blood T cell repertoires in COVID-19. Assay: immunoSEQ multiplex PCR; the TCRdb copy retains only in-frame clones and omits some. Among 140,000 to 150,000 clones listed, around four fifths were seen once. The specimen sequenced was PBMCs or T cells enriched from blood (not recorded which). All receptors come from a woman aged 40 to 50 who had recovered from COVID-19.

This chain uses TRBV9 with TRBJ2-7; 10 bases match TRBD2. Germline assignment: CDR1 SGDLS and CDR2 YYNGEE. The CDR3 runs 15 residues. V lost 2 bases, J lost 2 bases, and 4 bases stayed unmatched. The CDR3 region is CASSVGTSATYEQYF. CDR3 nucleotides: TGTGCCAGCAGCGTGGGGACTAGCGCCACCTACGAGCAGTACTTC.

The gene calls are TRBV6-5 and TRBJ1-2, with D perhaps matching TRBD1 (6 bases). V lost 7 bases, J lost 6 bases, and 9 bases lay in between. Germline CDR1 reads MNHEY; CDR2 reads SVGAGI. The CDR3 spans 11 residues. As DNA, the CDR3 is TGTGCCAGCACCACAGGGAATGGCTACACCTTC. Translated: CASTTGNGYTF.

The J gene is TRBJ2-2, the V gene TRBV19, with D unclear. Per germline, CDR1 LNHDA and CDR2 SQIVND (reference sequence). There are 13 residues in the CDR3. Between the trimmed V and J ends, which lost 8 bases and 0 bases, there was a span of 7 bases. The CDR3 region is CASYPANTGELFF. CDR3 bases: TGTGCCAGTTATCCGGCGAACACCGGGGAGCTGTTTTTT.

V and J are TRBV12-5 and TRBJ2-1; TRBD2 matches at 11 bases. CDR3 length: 15 amino acids. Trimming removed 7 bases from V and 6 bases from J; junction bases left unmatched: 8. Germline V lookup: CDR1 LGHNT, CDR2 FRNRAP. The CDR3 nucleotides read TGTGCTAGTGAAATTAGCGGGAGGGCTTCCAATGAGCAGTTCTTC. This sequence encodes CASEISGRASNEQFF.

V gene TRBV12-3 or TRBV12-4 combines with J gene TRBJ1-2; unclear D gene. This CDR3 is built from 13 residues. V was cut by 7 bases and J by 3 bases, with 12 bases left in between. CDR3 in amino acids: CASTFALDYGYTF. DNA for the CDR3: TGTGCCAGCACATTCGCCTTAGACTATGGCTACACCTTC.

The CDR3 coding sequence is TGTGCCACCAGCAGCCCAGATGTAGGGGAGGAATCCTACGAGCAGTACTTC. Translation: CATSSPDVGEESYEQYF. The chain recombines TRBV15 with TRBJ2-7; a weak D match, TRBD2 (6 bases). Trimming shortened V by 3 bases and J by 1 base, and 19 bases separated the two germline ends. From germline, CDR1 is LNHNV and CDR2 YYDKDF (reference sequence). The CDR3 spans 17 residues.

This clone has just a few counts. This chain joins TRBV28 and TRBJ1-2; perhaps TRBD1 as D (6 bases). This CDR3 spans 14 amino acids. V was clipped by 1 base and J by 8 bases, with 14 bases between them. Germline CDR1 reads MDHEN; CDR2 reads SYDVKM. The CDR3 coding sequence is TGTGCCAGCAGTTTATCAGAGGGGGGGATAGGCTACACCTTC. Its translation: CASSLSEGGIGYTF.

V and J are TRBV27 and TRBJ1-5; D is possibly TRBD1 (6 bases). This CDR3 region has 13 residues. Germline CDR1 MNHEY, CDR2 SMNVEV (reference sequence). The V and J ends lost 8 bases and 3 bases respectively, with 11 bases between them. CDR3 bases: TGTGCCAGCGGTTGGGACAACAATCAGCCCCAGCATTTT. Residues: CASGWDNNQPQHF.

The chain carries TRBV25-1 and TRBJ2-2; 11 positions match TRBD2. In germline, CDR1 is MGHDK, CDR2 SYGVNS. J gave up 5 bases and V 5 bases, and 7 bases lay outside the gene matches. The CDR3 sequence is 16 residues long. This CDR3 is CASSLIAGGLTGELFF. CDR3 coding DNA: TGTGCCAGCAGTCTCATAGCGGGAGGGCTGACCGGGGAGCTGTTTTTT.

This clone came up a few times. The chain recombines TRBV3-1 (or the pseudogene TRBV3-2) with TRBJ1-5; no firm D call. Trimming pared 2 bases from V and 5 bases from J, leaving 10 bases between. The CDR3 length is 14 residues. The V gene's germline CDR1 is LGHDT and CDR2 YNNKEL (reference sequence). The CDR3 DNA sequence: TGTGCCAGCAGCCAAAGAAGGGAGGATCAGCCCCAGCATTTT. As protein: CASSQRREDQPQHF.

CDR3 nucleotide sequence: TGTGCCAGCGGGGACAGGGGTTCCTACAATGAGCAGTTCTTC. Translating it yields CASGDRGSYNEQFF. This chain links TRBV6-5 with TRBJ2-1, with 10 bases matching TRBD1. V trimming: 8 bases; J trimming: 1 base; junction bases outside the gene matches: 2. The CDR3 is made up of 14 amino acids. The germline V gene encodes CDR1 MNHEY and CDR2 SVGAGI.

The rearrangement links TRBV28 to TRBJ2-1; the D gene is possibly TRBD2 (6 bases). The ends were cut back, 6 bases at V and 2 bases at J, with 8 bases in the middle. The CDR3 is made up of 13 amino acids. Germline V gene lookup returns CDR1 MDHEN and CDR2 SYDVKM. CDR3 in amino acids: CASSGGTYNEQFF. The CDR3 DNA reads TGTGCCAGCAGCGGCGGGACCTACAATGAGCAGTTCTTC.

J is TRBJ2-2 and V is TRBV9, with TRBD1 matching 7 bases. Germline lookup yields CDR1 SGDLS and CDR2 YYNGEE. V shed 3 bases and J 4 bases; nucleotides not matched to a gene: 15. The CDR3 is 18 residues long. The chain's CDR3 is CASSAATGSTYGTGELFF. The CDR3 DNA reads TGTGCCAGCAGCGCTGCGACAGGGTCCACCTACGGCACCGGGGAGCTGTTTTTT.

The sample holds a few counts of this clone. The chain has TRBV3-1 (or the pseudogene TRBV3-2) and TRBJ1-2; D remains ambiguous. This CDR3 comprises 13 residues. V lost 3 bases, J lost 6 bases, and 11 bases lay in between. The V gene's germline CDR1 is LGHDT and CDR2 YNNKEL (reference sequence). This CDR3 is CASSHRFFDGYTF. CDR3 coding DNA: TGTGCCAGCAGCCACCGGTTTTTCGATGGCTACACCTTC.

The chain recombines TRBV15 with TRBJ1-2, with 9 bases lining up with TRBD1. Unmatched junction bases numbered 2, after V lost 5 bases and J lost 4 bases. Per the germline V gene, CDR1 is LNHNV and CDR2 is YYDKDF (reference sequence). CDR3 length: 13 residues. CDR3 bases: TGTGCCACCAGCCGGGACAGGGTCTATGGCTACACCTTC. This sequence encodes CATSRDRVYGYTF.

The genes are TRBV3-1 (or the pseudogene TRBV3-2) and TRBJ2-3, with unresolved D. V gave up 0 bases and J gave up 0 bases, with 10 bases separating them. Germline V gene sequence: CDR1 LGHDT, CDR2 YNNKEL (reference sequence). The CDR3 spans 16 residues. The CDR3 is CASSQEPASSTDTQYF. The CDR3 bases are TGTGCCAGCAGCCAAGAGCCAGCGAGTAGCACAGATACGCAGTATTTT.

This CDR3 reads CAISDINQPQHF. The CDR3 DNA is TGTGCCATCAGTGATATCAATCAGCCCCAGCATTTT. The V call is TRBV10-3, the J call TRBJ1-5; D is uncertain. Trimming removed 3 bases at V and 3 bases at J, with 3 bases between. Germline CDR1 and CDR2: ENHRY and SYGVKD. This CDR3 is 12 amino acids long.

The chain is built from TRBV2 and TRBJ1-6, with D unclear. The length of the CDR3 is 17 residues. The germline V gene has CDR1 SNHLY and CDR2 FYNNEI. With 2 bases removed from V and 0 bases from J, the gap between germline ends came to 11 bases. The CDR3 DNA is TGTGCCAGCAGTGAAAGGAGTTCGGACTCCTATAATTCACCCCTCCACTTT. It codes for CASSERSSDSYNSPLHF.

The V call is TRBV4-1, the J call TRBJ2-7; TRBD2 matches 9 bases. This CDR3 spans 15 amino acids. Germline CDR1 MGHRA, CDR2 YSYEKL. J lost 2 bases, V lost 1 base, and 3 bases had no gene match. CDR3 sequence reads: CASSQVPSGAYEQYF. The CDR3 DNA is TGCGCCAGCAGCCAAGTGCCTAGCGGGGCCTACGAGCAGTACTTC.

The chain has TRBV30 and TRBJ2-7; TRBD2 matches 10 bases. This CDR3 has 14 residues. V was pared by 3 bases and J by 4 bases, with 6 bases of the junction left unmatched. Germline V gene data show CDR1 as GTSNPN and CDR2 as SVGIG (reference sequence). CDR3 residues: CAWRASGSLYEQYF. The CDR3 bases are TGTGCCTGGAGGGCTAGCGGGAGTCTGTACGAGCAGTACTTC.

This chain connects TRBV14 to TRBJ2-1, with D possibly matching TRBD1 (6 bases). CDR1 SGHDN and CDR2 FVKESK come from the germline V gene. Trimming shortened V by 1 base and J by 6 bases, and 10 bases separated the two germline ends. The CDR3 has 14 amino acids. This CDR3 is CASSQVTRGNEQFF. The CDR3, as DNA: TGTGCCAGCAGCCAAGTGACCAGGGGCAATGAGCAGTTCTTC.

This chain uses TRBV27 with TRBJ2-4, with a tentative D call TRBD2 (6 bases). Germline loops: CDR1 MNHEY, CDR2 SMNVEV (reference sequence). There are 16 residues in the CDR3. V was trimmed by 3 bases and J by 0 bases, leaving 12 bases between them. The CDR3 DNA follows: TGTGCCAGCAGTTTCGAGGGGACTCTAGCCAAAAACATTCAGTACTTC. It is translated as CASSFEGTLAKNIQYF.

The CDR3 nucleotides read TGTGCCAGCAGCCAAGTGAGCGGGACAACAGATACGCAGTATTTT. Residues: CASSQVSGTTDTQYF. The genes are TRBV3-1 (or the pseudogene TRBV3-2) and TRBJ2-3; D is possibly TRBD2 (7 bases). Germline loops: CDR1 LGHDT, CDR2 YNNKEL (reference sequence). V gave up 1 base and J gave up 3 bases, with 11 bases separating them. The CDR3 covers 15 residues.

The V gene is TRBV4-1, the J gene TRBJ2-2, with 12 bases identical to TRBD1. Looked up from germline, CDR1 is MGHRA and CDR2 is YSYEKL. The CDR3 is 19 residues long. The V gene end was trimmed by 0 bases and the J gene end by 2 bases; junction bases not matched to a gene: 7. The CDR3 loop reads CASSQELRDRGRNTGELFF. The CDR3 DNA sequence: TGCGCCAGCAGCCAAGAACTAAGGGACAGGGGGCGAAACACCGGGGAGCTGTTTTTT.

The V gene is TRBV10-3, the J gene TRBJ1-1, with D unresolved. The CDR3 is 13 amino acids. The germline V and J ends were trimmed by 3 bases and 4 bases, with 9 bases remaining between them. Germline V lookup: CDR1 ENHRY, CDR2 SYGVKD. The CDR3 here is CAISDKESTEAFF. DNA for the CDR3: TGTGCCATCAGTGATAAAGAGAGCACTGAAGCTTTCTTT.

The table lists this clone with a few counts. The chain recombines TRBV4-2 with TRBJ2-1, with 12 bases fitting TRBD2. The CDR3 length is 19 residues. Trimming removed 0 bases from V and 0 bases from J; junction bases left unmatched: 6. CDR1 is LGHNA and CDR2 is YNFKEQ in the germline V gene. CDR3 region: CASSQEASGRVSSYNEQFF. DNA for the CDR3: TGTGCCAGCAGCCAAGAGGCTAGCGGGAGGGTTAGCTCCTACAATGAGCAGTTCTTC.